Reported below is one T cell receptor (beta chain). What it binds is not known. Vbeta (60) and Jbeta (13) primers were used in the PCR. Only in-frame clones appear in the TCRdb table, and some are missing; sequencing was by immunoSEQ multiplex PCR. The sample records 100,000 to 150,000 clones, around three quarters being singletons. The sample comes from a study of cytomegalovirus exposure and HLA in healthy donors. Whole-study results and caveats: Immune exposure was documented only through CMV serostatus. Sequencing depth roughly uniform across donors was assumed in presence/absence analyses. Later, an analysis showed that TCR beta chains associated with HLA were more clonally expanded than others that were equally common.

Material for sequencing was PBMCs. The sequence was collected from a man between 50 and 59 years old in good health and CMV-seropositive.

The CDR3 spells CASSPTGTAAEQYF. The CDR3 DNA is TGTGCCAGCAGCCCCACCGGGACAGCTGCCGAGCAGTACTTC. The chain recombines TRBV7-3 with TRBJ2-7; 7 bases match TRBD1. The CDR3 loop spans 14 amino acids. After removal of 5 bases from V and 6 bases from J, the junction contained 10 bases not matched to a gene. Germline V CDR1 and CDR2: SGHTA, FQGTGA.